This TCR beta chain was documented in a study of blood T cell repertoires in COVID-19. Study-level information: Samples representing acute and convalescent COVID-19 were sourced from the United States, Italy and Spain. PBMCs, B-cell-depleted T cells, or T cells provided the cDNA or gDNA that made up the material.

CDR1 is LNHDA, CDR2 SQIVND, per germline (reference sequence). The V segment lost 6 bases and the J segment 0 bases; nucleotides outside the gene matches: 10. The CDR3 has 17 residues. Original methodology: Amplification with reference gene primers provided the estimates of nucleated cell counts. Assay used: immunoSEQ multiplex PCR; TCRdb lists only in-frame clones, some missing. That table supplies the V and J calls and clone size; D and trimming were determined from the DNA. The table shows some 290,000 clones, with around four fifths occurring only once. The source of this sequence is a man aged 55 to 70 who had recovered from COVID-19. Sequenced: peripheral blood. The chain uses TRBV19 and TRBJ2-2; the match to TRBD1 covers 7 bases. CDR3 coding DNA: TGTGCCAGTAGCACCCAAAAGACAGGGCCGAACACCGGGGAGCTGTTTTTT. This encodes CASSTQKTGPNTGELFF.